The present T cell receptor beta chain was sequenced within a study of blood T cell repertoires in COVID-19. Per the germline V gene, CDR1 is MNHEY and CDR2 is SVGAGI. V was clipped by 8 bases and J by 1 base; unmatched bases: 6. The CDR3 contains 15 residues. Individuals aged roughly 18 to 90 years were recruited from around 22 US areas. Cohort allocation depended upon clinical history that participants reported. The authors' processing: Estimation of nucleated cell counts was performed using reference gene primer amplification. The table came from immunoSEQ multiplex PCR; TCRdb's copy has only in-frame clones and leaves some out. V and J calls and clone size are as listed in that table; D and trimming were resolved from the DNA. The sample carries around 190,000 clones, around 90% recorded once.

Input material: PBMCs or T cells enriched from blood (not recorded which). This TCR was sampled from a man younger than 30 with acute COVID-19. J is TRBJ1-4 and V is TRBV6-5; 8 bases map to TRBD1. The CDR3, as DNA: TGTGCCAGCCAGGACAGGGATGAAACTAATGAAAAACTGTTTTTT. Amino acid sequence: CASQDRDETNEKLFF.